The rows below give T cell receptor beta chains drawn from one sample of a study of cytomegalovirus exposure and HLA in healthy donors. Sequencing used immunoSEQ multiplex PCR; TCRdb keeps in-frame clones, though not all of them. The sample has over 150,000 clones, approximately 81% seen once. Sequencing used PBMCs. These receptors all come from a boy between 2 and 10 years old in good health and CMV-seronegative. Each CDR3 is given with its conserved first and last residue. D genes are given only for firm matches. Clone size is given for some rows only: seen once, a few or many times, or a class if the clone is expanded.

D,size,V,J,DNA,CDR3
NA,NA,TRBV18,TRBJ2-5,TGTGCCAGCTCGTCCGATCAGGGACAAGAGACCCAGTACTTC,CASSSDQGQETQYF
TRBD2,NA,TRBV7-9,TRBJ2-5,TGTGCCAGCAGCGGACTAGAAGAGACCCAGTACTTC,CASSGLEETQYF
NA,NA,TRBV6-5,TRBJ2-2,TGTGCCAGTGAGGGGAGGAAGAACACCGGGGAGCTGTTTTTT,CASEGRKNTGELFF
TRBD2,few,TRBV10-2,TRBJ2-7,TGCGCCAGCAGTGAGAGGGGACTAGCGGGATGGGAGCAGTACTTC,CASSERGLAGWEQYF
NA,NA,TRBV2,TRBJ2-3,TGTGCCAGCACCTTAGAATCTTCCACAGATACGCAGTATTTT,CASTLESSTDTQYF
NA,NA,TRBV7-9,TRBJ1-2,TGTGCCAGCAGCTTAGAGGCTAGGGGGATTGGAGGCTACACCTTC,CASSLEARGIGGYTF
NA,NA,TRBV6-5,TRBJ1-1,TGTGCCAGCAGTGCGACAATGAACACTGAAGCTTTCTTT,CASSATMNTEAFF
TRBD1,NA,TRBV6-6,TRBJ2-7,TGTGCCAGCAGTTACAGGGACAGGCCCTACGAGCAGTACTTC,CASSYRDRPYEQYF
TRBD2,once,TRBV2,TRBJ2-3,TGTGCCAGCAGTTTACTAGCGACCCGCACAGATACGCAGTATTTT,CASSLLATRTDTQYF
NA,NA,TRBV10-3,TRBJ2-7,TGTGCCATCGGGGACTCTCCCAACGAGCAGTACTTC,CAIGDSPNEQYF
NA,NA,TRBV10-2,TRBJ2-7,TGCGCCAGCAGTTTAACAGGGAAGCCATCCGAGCAGTACTTC,CASSLTGKPSEQYF
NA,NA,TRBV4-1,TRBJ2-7,TGCGCCAGCAGCCAGTACAGGTCCAACGAGCAGTACTTC,CASSQYRSNEQYF
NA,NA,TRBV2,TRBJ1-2,TGTGCCAGCAGTGAGGAGGGAGTCTGGGGCGGCTACACCTTC,CASSEEGVWGGYTF
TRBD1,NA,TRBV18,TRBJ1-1,TGTGCCAGCTCAGGCAGACAGGGGAACACTGAAGCTTTCTTT,CASSGRQGNTEAFF
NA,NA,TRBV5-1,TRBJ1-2,TGCGCCAGCAGCCCAGAAAACTATGGCTACACCTTC,CASSPENYGYTF
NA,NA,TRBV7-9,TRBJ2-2,TGTGCCAGCAGCTATGACACCACGAACACCGGGGAGCTGTTTTTT,CASSYDTTNTGELFF
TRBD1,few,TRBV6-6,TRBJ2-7,TGTGCCAGCAGTTACCCTGACAGGGGCCCAATCTACGAGCAGTACTTC,CASSYPDRGPIYEQYF
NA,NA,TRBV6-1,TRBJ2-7,TGTGCCAGCAGGCCAGGGGACCTCCCCGAGCAGTACTTC,CASRPGDLPEQYF
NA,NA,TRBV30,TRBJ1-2,TGTGCCTGGAGGACGATACGGGGAACCACTAACTATGGCTACACCTTC,CAWRTIRGTTNYGYTF
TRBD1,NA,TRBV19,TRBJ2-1,TGTGCCAGCCAGGGGGTGGGGCGGAGCTCCTACAATGAGCAGTTCTTC,CASQGVGRSSYNEQFF
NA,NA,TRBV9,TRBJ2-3,TGTGCCAGCAGCAAATACTTCGGCACAGATACGCAGTATTTT,CASSKYFGTDTQYF
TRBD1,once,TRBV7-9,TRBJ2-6,TGTGCCAGCAGTTCGACAGGGGGAAACATGCACTCTGGGGCCAACGTCCTGACTTTC,CASSSTGGNMHSGANVLTF
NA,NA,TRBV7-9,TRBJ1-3,TGTGCCAGCAGCCAAAGCCGGGGAAACACCATATATTTT,CASSQSRGNTIYF
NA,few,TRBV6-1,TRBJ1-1,TGTGCCAGCAGTGAAGCGCTAGGAGAAGCTTTCTTT,CASSEALGEAFF
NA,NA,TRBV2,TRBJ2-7,TGTGCCAGCAGACCGGACGGGAATATGTCCTACGAGCAGTACTTC,CASRPDGNMSYEQYF
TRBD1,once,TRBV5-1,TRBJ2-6,TGCGCCAGCAGCTTGGGACAGGGTGGGGCCAACGTCCTGACTTTC,CASSLGQGGANVLTF
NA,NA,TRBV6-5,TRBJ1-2,TGTGCCAGCAGTTACTCGGCACAGGATGGCTACACCTTC,CASSYSAQDGYTF
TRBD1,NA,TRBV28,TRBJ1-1,TGTGCCAGCAGTTCCGACAGGGGTTTGCTCATGAACACTGAAGCTTTCTTT,CASSSDRGLLMNTEAFF
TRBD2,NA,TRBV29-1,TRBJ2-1,TGCAGCGCCAGGACTAGCGGGACCTTCTCCTACAATGAGCAGTTCTTC,CSARTSGTFSYNEQFF
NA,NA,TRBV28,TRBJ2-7,TGTGCCAGCAGTTCGGTCCGGGGAACCTACGAGCAGTACTTC,CASSSVRGTYEQYF
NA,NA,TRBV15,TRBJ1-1,TGTGCCACCAGCAGGCCCAGATTCAAAAGAAACACTGAAGCTTTCTTT,CATSRPRFKRNTEAFF
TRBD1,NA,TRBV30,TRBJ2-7,TGTGCCTGGACAGGGGGCGAGCAGTACTTC,CAWTGGEQYF
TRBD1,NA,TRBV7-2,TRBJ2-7,TGTGCCAGCAGCCCGGGGACAGGTCGACACTTC,CASSPGTGRHF
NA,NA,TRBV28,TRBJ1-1,TGTGCCAGCAGGCGGGGGGTCGTGAACACTGAAGCTTTCTTT,CASRRGVVNTEAFF
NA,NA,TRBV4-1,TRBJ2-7,TGCGCCAGCAGCCAAGGTTTTCTGCTTTTACTTTCCTACGAGCAGTACTTC,CASSQGFLLLLSYEQYF
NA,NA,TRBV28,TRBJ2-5,TGTGCCAGCAGTTTCCTCCGGGGGGAGACCCAGTACTTC,CASSFLRGETQYF
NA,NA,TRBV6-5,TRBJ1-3,TGTGCCAGCAGTCGCGGGGCCCGCTCTGGAAACACCATATATTTT,CASSRGARSGNTIYF
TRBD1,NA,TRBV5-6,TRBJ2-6,TGTGCCAGCAGCTTTGGACAGGGACTCTCTGGGGCCAACGTCCTGACTTTC,CASSFGQGLSGANVLTF
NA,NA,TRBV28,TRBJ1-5,TGTGCCAGCAGTTTGACGGCCCACAGGGTTTTGGAGGGCAATCAGCCCCAGCATTTT,CASSLTAHRVLEGNQPQHF
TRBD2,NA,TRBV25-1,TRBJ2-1,TGTGCCAGCAGTCTTAGCGGGAGAGAGCAGTTCTTC,CASSLSGREQFF
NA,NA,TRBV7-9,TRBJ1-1,TGTGCCAGCAGCCCCCAAGCGGGATACACTGAAGCTTTCTTT,CASSPQAGYTEAFF
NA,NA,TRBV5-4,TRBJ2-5,TGTGCCAGCAGCCCCTTTGGACAGTTACAAGAGACCCAGTACTTC,CASSPFGQLQETQYF
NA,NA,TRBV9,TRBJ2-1,TGTGCCAGCAGCGTAGTCGAGAGCTCCTACAATGAGCAGTTCTTC,CASSVVESSYNEQFF
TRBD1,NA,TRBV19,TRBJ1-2,TGTGCCAGTAGTTCCTCCCGGGACAGGGGTTACTATGGCTACACCTTC,CASSSSRDRGYYGYTF
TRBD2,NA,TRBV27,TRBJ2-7,TGTGCCAGCAGTTCAGGGACTAGAGGGTACGAGCAGTACTTC,CASSSGTRGYEQYF
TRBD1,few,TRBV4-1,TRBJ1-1,TGCGCTACAGGGGCAAACACTGAAGCTTTCTTT,CATGANTEAFF
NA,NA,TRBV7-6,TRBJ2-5,TGTGCCAGCAGCCTCAAACTCGGCGGGGAGACCCAGTACTTC,CASSLKLGGETQYF
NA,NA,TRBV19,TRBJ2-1,TGTGCCAGTAGCCTCGGTTTCAATGAGCAGTTCTTC,CASSLGFNEQFF
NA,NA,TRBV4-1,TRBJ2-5,TGCGCCAGCAGCCAACAGGGGTTGGAGACCCAGTACTTC,CASSQQGLETQYF
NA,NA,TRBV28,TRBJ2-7,TGTGCCAGCAGTCCGACAGGCCCCTACGAGCAGTACTTC,CASSPTGPYEQYF
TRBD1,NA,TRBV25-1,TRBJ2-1,TGTGCCAGCAGTGATCCAGGGGGCTCCTACAATGAGCAGTTCTTC,CASSDPGGSYNEQFF
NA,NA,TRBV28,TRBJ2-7,TGTGCCCTGGGCCAGGACTACGAGCAGTACTTC,CALGQDYEQYF
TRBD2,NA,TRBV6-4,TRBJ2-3,TGTGCCAGCAGTGAAACTAGCGTGGTAAATACGCAGTATTTT,CASSETSVVNTQYF